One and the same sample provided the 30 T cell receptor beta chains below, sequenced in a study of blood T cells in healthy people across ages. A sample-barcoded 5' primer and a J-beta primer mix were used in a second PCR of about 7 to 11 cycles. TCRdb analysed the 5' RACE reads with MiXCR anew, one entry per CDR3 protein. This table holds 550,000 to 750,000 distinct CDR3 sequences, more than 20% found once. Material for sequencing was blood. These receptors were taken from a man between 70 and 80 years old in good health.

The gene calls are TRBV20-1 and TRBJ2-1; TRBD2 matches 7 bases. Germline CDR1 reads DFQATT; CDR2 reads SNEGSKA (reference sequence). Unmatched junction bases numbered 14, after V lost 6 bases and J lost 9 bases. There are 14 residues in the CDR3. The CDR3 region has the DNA TGCAGTGCAAATCCTCTAGCGGCCTCAAGTGAGCAGTTCTTC. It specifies CSANPLAASSEQFF.

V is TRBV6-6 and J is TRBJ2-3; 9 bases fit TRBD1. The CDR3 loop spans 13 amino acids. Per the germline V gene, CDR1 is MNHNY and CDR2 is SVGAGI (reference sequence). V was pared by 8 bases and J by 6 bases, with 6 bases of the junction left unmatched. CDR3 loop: CASGDRVRDTQYF. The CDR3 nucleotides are TGTGCCAGCGGGGACAGGGTACGGGATACGCAGTATTTT.

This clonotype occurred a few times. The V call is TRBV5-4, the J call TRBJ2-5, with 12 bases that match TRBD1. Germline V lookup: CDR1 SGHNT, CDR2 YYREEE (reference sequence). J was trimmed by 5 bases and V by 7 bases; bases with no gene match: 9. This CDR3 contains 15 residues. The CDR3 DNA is TGTGCCAGCGGCCCAGGGACAGGGGGCTTTGAGACCCAGTACTTC. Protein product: CASGPGTGGFETQYF.

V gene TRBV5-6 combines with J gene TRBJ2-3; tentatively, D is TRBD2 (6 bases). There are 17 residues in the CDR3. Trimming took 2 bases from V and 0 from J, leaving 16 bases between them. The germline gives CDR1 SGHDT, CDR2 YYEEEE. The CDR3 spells CASSFNSGTSSTDTQYF. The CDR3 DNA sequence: TGTGCCAGCAGCTTTAATTCCGGGACTTCTAGCACAGATACGCAGTATTTT.

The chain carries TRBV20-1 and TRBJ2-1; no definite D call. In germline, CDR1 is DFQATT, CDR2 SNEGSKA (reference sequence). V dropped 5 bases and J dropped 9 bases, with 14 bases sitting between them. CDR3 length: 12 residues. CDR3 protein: CSAPPSSGEQFF. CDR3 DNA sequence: TGCAGTGCTCCGCCCTCCAGTGGTGAGCAGTTCTTC.

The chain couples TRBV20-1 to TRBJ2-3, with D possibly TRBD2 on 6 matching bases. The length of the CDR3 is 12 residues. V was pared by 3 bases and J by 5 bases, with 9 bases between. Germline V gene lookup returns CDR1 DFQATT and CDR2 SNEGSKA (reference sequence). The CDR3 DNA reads TGCAGTGCTAGCGGAGGGGAAGATACGCAGTATTTT. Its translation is CSASGGEDTQYF.

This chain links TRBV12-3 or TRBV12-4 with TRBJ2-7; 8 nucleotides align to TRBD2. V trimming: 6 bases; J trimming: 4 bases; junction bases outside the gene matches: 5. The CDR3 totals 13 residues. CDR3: CASRNSGTYEQYF. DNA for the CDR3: TGTGCCAGCAGGAATAGCGGGACGTACGAGCAGTACTTC.

The CDR3 loop is CASRPDASETQYF. CDR3 nucleotide sequence: TGTGCCAGCAGACCCGACGCGTCAGAGACCCAGTACTTC. The V call is TRBV12-3 or TRBV12-4, the J call TRBJ2-5; the D is unclear. V was shortened by 6 bases and J by 4 bases, with 12 bases between the two germline ends. This CDR3 comprises 13 residues.

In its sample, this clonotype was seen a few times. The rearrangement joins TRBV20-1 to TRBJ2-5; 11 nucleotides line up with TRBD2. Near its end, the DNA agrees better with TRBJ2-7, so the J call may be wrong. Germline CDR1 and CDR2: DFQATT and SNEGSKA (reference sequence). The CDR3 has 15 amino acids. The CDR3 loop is CSARDLAGGSYEQYF. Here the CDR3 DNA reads TGCAGTGCTAGAGATCTAGCGGGGGGCTCCTACGAGCAGTACTTC.

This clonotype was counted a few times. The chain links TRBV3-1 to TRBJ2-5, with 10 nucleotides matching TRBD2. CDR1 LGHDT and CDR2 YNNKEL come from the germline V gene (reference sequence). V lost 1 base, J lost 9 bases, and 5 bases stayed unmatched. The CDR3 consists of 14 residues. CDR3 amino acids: CASSQGLAGGAQYF. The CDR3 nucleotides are TGTGCCAGCAGCCAAGGACTAGCGGGCGGAGCCCAGTACTTC.

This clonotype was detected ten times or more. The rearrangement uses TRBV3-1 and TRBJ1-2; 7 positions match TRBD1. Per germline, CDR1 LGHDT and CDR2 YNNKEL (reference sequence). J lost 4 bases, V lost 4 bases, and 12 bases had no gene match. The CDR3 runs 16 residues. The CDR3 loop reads CASSPSPGTVGYGYTF. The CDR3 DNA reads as TGTGCCAGCAGCCCTTCTCCCGGGACAGTCGGCTATGGCTACACCTTC.

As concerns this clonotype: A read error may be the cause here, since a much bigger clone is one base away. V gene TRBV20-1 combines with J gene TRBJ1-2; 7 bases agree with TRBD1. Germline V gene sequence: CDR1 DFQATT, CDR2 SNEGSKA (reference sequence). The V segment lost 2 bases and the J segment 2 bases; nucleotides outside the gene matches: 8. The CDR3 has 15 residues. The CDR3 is CSARSSGGRNYGYTF. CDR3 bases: TGCAGTGCTAGATCCTCAGGGGGACGGAACTATGGCTACACCTTC.

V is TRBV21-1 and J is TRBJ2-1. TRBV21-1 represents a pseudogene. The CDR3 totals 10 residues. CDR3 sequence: CASSKGEEYF. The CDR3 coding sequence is TGTGCCAGCAGCAAAGGCGAGGAGTACTTC.

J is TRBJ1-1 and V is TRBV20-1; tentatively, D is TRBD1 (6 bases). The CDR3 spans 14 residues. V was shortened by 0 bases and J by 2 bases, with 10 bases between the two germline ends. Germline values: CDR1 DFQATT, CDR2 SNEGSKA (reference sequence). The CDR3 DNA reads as TGCAGTGCTAGAGAGGCAGGGACAAACACTGAAGCTTTCTTT. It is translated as CSAREAGTNTEAFF.

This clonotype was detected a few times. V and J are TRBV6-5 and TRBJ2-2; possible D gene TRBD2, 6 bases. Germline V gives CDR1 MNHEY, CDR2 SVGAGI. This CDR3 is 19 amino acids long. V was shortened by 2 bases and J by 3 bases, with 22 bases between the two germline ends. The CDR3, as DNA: TGTGCCAGCAGTTACCCGGTGGTCGCTGTGCAGCGGGACACCGGGGAGCTGTTTTTT. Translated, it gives CASSYPVVAVQRDTGELFF.

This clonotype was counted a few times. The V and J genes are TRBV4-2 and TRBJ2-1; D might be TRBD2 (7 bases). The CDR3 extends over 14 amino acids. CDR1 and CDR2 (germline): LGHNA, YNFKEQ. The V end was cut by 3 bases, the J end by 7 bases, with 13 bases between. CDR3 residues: CASSQGGAGNEQFF. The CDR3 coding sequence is TGTGCCAGCAGCCAGGGGGGGGCGGGGAATGAGCAGTTCTTC.

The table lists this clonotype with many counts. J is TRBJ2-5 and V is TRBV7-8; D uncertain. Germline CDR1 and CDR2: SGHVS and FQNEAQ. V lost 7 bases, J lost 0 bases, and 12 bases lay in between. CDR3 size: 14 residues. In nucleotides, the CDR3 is TGTGCCAGCAACATCGACTGGGACCAAGAGACCCAGTACTTC. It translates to CASNIDWDQETQYF.

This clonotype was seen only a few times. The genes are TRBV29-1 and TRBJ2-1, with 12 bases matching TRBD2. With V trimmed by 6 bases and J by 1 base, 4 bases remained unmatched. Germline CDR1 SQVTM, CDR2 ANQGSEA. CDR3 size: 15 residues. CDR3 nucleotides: TGCAGCGTCCGGACTAGCGGGAAATCCTACAATGAGCAGTTCTTC. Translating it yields CSVRTSGKSYNEQFF.

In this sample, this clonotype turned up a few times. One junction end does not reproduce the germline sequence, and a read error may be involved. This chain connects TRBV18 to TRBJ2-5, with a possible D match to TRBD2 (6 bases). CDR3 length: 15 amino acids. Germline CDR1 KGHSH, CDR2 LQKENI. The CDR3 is CASSPTSPFQETQYF. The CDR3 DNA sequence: TGCGCCAGCTCACCGACTAGTCCATTCCAAGAGACCCAGTACTTC.

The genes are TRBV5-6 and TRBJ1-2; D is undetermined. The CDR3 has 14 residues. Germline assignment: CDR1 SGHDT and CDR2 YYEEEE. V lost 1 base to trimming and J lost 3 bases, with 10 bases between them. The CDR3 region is CASSLLWKDYGYTF. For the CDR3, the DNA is TGTGCCAGCAGCTTGTTATGGAAGGACTATGGCTACACCTTC.

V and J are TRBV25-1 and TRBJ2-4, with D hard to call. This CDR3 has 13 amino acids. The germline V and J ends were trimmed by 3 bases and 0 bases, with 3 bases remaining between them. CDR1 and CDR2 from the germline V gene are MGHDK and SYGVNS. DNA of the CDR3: TGTGCCAGCAGTGAGGTAGCCAAAAACATTCAGTACTTC. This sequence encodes CASSEVAKNIQYF.

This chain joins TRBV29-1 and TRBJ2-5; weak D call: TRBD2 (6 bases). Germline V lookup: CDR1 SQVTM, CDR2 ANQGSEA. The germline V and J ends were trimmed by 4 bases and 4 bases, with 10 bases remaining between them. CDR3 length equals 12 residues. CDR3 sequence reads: CSVGGKRETQYF. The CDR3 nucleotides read TGCAGCGTTGGCGGGAAGCGAGAGACCCAGTACTTC. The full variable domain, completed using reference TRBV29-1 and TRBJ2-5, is SAVISQKPSRDICQRGTSLTIQCQVDSQVTMMFWYRQQPGQSLTLIATANQGSEATYESGFVIDKFPISRPNLTFSTLTVSNMSPEDSSIYLCSVGGKRETQYFGPGTRLLVL.

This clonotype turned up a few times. CDR3 sequence (DNA): TGTGCCAGCAGTTACTCGATAGCTAGGCGGGAGACGGATGAGCAGTTCTTC. Translating gives CASSYSIARRETDEQFF. V and J are TRBV6-5 and TRBJ2-1, with 7 bases fitting TRBD2. Per the germline V gene, CDR1 is MNHEY and CDR2 is SVGAGI. With 0 bases clipped from V and 8 bases from J, the junction kept 13 bases outside the gene matches. CDR3 length: 17 amino acids.

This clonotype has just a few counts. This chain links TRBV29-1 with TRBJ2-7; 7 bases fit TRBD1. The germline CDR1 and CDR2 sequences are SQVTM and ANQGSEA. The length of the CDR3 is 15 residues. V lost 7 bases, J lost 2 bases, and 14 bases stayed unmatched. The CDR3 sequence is CSAKSGQDPAYEQYF. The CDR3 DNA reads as TGCAGCGCTAAATCAGGACAGGACCCCGCCTACGAGCAGTACTTC.

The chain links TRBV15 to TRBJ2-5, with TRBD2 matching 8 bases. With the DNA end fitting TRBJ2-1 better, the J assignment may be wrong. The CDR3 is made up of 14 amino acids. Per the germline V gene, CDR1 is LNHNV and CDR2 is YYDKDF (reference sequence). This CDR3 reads CATSRESGLVEQFF. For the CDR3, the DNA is TGTGCCACCAGCAGAGAATCGGGACTAGTTGAGCAGTTCTTC.

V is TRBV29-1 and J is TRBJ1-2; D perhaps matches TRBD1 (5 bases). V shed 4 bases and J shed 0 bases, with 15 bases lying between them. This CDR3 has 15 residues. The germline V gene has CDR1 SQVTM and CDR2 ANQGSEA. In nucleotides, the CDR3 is TGCAGCGTTGTAGGCCAGGGCTATGCTAACTATGGCTACACCTTC. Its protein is CSVVGQGYANYGYTF.

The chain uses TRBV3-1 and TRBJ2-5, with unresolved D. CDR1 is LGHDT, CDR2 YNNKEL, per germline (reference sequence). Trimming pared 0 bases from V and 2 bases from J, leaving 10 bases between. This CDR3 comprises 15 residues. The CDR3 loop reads CASSQDYGVQETQYF. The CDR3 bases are TGTGCCAGCAGCCAAGATTATGGGGTTCAAGAGACCCAGTACTTC.

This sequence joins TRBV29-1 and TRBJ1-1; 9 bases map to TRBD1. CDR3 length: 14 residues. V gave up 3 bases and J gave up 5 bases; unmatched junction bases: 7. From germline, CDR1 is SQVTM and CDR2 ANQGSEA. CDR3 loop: CSVEYRGLKTEAFF. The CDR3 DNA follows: TGCAGCGTTGAGTACAGGGGGCTCAAGACTGAAGCTTTCTTT.

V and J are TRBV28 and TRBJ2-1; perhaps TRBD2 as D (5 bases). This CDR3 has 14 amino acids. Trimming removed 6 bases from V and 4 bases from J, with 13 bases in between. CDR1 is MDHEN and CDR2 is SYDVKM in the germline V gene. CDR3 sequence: CASSYRQRYNEQFF. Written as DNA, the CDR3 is TGTGCCAGCAGCTATCGGCAGCGGTACAATGAGCAGTTCTTC. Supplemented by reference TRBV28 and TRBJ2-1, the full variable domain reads DVKVTQSSRYLVKRTGEKVFLECVQDMDHENMFWYRQDPGLGLRLIYFSYDVKMKEKGDIPEGYSVSREKKERFSLILESASTNQTSMYLCASSYRQRYNEQFFGPGTRLTVL.

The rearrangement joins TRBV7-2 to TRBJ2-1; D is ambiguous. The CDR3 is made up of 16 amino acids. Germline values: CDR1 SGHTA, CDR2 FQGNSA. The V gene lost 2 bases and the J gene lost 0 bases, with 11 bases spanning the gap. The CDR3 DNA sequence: TGTGCCAGCAGCTTACCTGACGCGAGCTCCTACAATGAGCAGTTCTTC. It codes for CASSLPDASSYNEQFF.